The present T cell receptor beta chain was sequenced within a study of blood T cell repertoires in COVID-19. The germline gives CDR1 MNHEY, CDR2 SVGAGI. Between the trimmed V and J ends, which lost 4 bases and 8 bases, there was a span of 20 bases. This CDR3 has 15 residues. The repertoire was sequenced with immunoSEQ multiplex PCR; TCRdb's copy has only in-frame clones and lacks some. Here the sample spans more than 120,000 clones, over 70% being singletons. The source of this sequence is a man aged 50-60 years who had recovered from COVID-19. The material sequenced was peripheral blood. J is TRBJ1-2 and V is TRBV6-5, with D perhaps TRBD1 (6 bases). The CDR3 protein is CASSSNRARLLGYTF. CDR3 in DNA: TGTGCCAGCAGTTCAAACAGGGCCCGGCTTTTGGGCTACACCTTC.